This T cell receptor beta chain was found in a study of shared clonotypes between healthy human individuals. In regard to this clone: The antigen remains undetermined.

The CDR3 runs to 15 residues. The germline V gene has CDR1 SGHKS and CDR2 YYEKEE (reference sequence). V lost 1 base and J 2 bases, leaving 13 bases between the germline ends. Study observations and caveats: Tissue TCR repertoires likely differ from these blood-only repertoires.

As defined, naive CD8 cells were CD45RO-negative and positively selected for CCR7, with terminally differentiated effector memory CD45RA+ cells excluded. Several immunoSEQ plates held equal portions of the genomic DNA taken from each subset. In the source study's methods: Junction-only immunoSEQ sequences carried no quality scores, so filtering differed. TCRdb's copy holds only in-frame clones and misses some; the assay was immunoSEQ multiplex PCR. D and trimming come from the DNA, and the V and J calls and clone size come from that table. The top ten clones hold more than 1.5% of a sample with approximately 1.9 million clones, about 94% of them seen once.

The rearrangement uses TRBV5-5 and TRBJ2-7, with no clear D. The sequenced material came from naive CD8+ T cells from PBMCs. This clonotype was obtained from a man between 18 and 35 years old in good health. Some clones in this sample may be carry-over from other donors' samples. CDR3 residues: CASSLSIRQPYEQYF. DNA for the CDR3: TGTGCCAGCAGCTTGAGTATTAGGCAGCCCTACGAGCAGTACTTC.